This T cell receptor (beta chain) was found in a study of blood T cell repertoires in COVID-19. Background on the study: The United States, Italy and Spain provided the acute and convalescent COVID-19 samples. In each case, the material was cDNA or gDNA derived from T cells, B-cell-depleted T cells, or PBMCs.

Germline lookup yields CDR1 KGHDR and CDR2 SFDVKD. The CDR3 spans 12 residues. V was cut by 3 bases and J by 8 bases, with 9 bases left in between. All recovered Cohort 3 donors got two negative PCRs, got clearance, or saw symptom resolution. Here immunoSEQ multiplex PCR was the method, and the copy in TCRdb shows in-frame clones only, minus some. The sample yields under 150,000 clones, 83% seen once. This rearrangement joins TRBV24-1 to TRBJ1-2; no clear D. This clonotype was sampled from a young man who had recovered from COVID-19. The sample consisted of PBMCs or T cells enriched from blood (not recorded which). DNA for the CDR3: TGTGCCACCAGTGATCCCCATGAGGGCTACACCTTC. It yields the protein CATSDPHEGYTF.